Listed here are 29 T cell receptor beta chains from one sample, sequenced in a study of cytomegalovirus exposure and HLA in healthy donors. It was with 60 Vbeta and 13 Jbeta primers that the PCR ran. Profiled with immunoSEQ multiplex PCR; TCRdb holds only in-frame clones, not every one. The sample lists about 92,000 clones; roughly four fifths were seen once. Material: PBMCs. The receptors derive from a woman aged 18-29 years in good health and CMV-seropositive.

This clone was observed a few times. The chain joins TRBV6-4 to TRBJ2-3, with unresolved D. V lost 3 bases, J lost 0 bases, and 4 bases lay in between. The CDR3 runs 13 residues. Germline V gives CDR1 MRHNA, CDR2 SNTAGT. In nucleotides, the CDR3 is TGTGCCAGCAGTGAGAGAAGCACAGATACGCAGTATTTT. Translated: CASSERSTDTQYF.

This clone was picked up one time. The V and J genes are TRBV27 and TRBJ2-7; TRBD2 aligns across 8 bases. The length of the CDR3 is 16 residues. J lost 3 bases, V lost 5 bases, and 12 bases had no gene match. Germline V gene sequence: CDR1 MNHEY, CDR2 SMNVEV (reference sequence). CDR3 bases: TGTGCCAGCAGTGCATGGAAGCCCGGGACTAGCTACGAGCAGTACTTC. Translated, it gives CASSAWKPGTSYEQYF.

V gene TRBV5-1 combines with J gene TRBJ1-5, with 7 bases aligning to TRBD1. V lost 1 base, J lost 4 bases, and 2 bases stayed unmatched. The CDR3 has 14 residues. Germline V gives CDR1 SGHRS, CDR2 YFSETQ. The CDR3 DNA reads TGCGCCAGCAGCTTGACGACAGGGAATCAGCCCCAGCATTTT. Its protein is CASSLTTGNQPQHF.

The J gene is TRBJ2-1, the V gene TRBV28; 9 nucleotides line up with TRBD1. CDR3 length equals 16 residues. Trimming cost V 6 bases and J 4 bases; bases outside gene matches: 10. The germline V gene encodes CDR1 MDHEN and CDR2 SYDVKM. CDR3 sequence reads: CASSSTGTGRYNEQFF. The DNA for the CDR3 is TGTGCCAGCAGCTCCACCGGGACAGGGCGTTACAATGAGCAGTTCTTC.

The chain couples TRBV14 to TRBJ2-3; the match to TRBD2 covers 7 bases. This CDR3 spans 16 amino acids. V lost 4 bases, J lost 6 bases, and 13 bases stayed unmatched. Per the germline V gene, CDR1 is SGHDN and CDR2 is FVKESK. CDR3 amino acids: CASSPLNGGLLDTQYF. In DNA, the CDR3 is TGTGCCAGCAGCCCCCTGAACGGGGGACTACTGGATACGCAGTATTTT. Combining the CDR3 with reference TRBV14 and TRBJ2-3 gives the whole variable domain EAGVTQFPSHSVIEKGQTVTLRCDPISGHDNLYWYRRVMGKEIKFLLHFVKESKQDESGMPNNRFLAERTGGTYSTLKVQPAELEDSGVYFCASSPLNGGLLDTQYFGPGTRLTVL.

The chain has TRBV5-6 and TRBJ1-2, with D maybe TRBD1 (6 bases). This CDR3 is built from 14 residues. The ends were cut back, 4 bases at V and 4 bases at J, with 14 bases in the middle. Germline assignment: CDR1 SGHDT and CDR2 YYEEEE. The CDR3 nucleotides are TGTGCCAGCAGCGTTACAGGGATCCTCTATGGCTACACCTTC. Protein: CASSVTGILYGYTF.

J is TRBJ1-4 and V is TRBV29-1, with 8 nucleotides matching TRBD1. This CDR3 comprises 15 residues. With V trimmed by 4 bases and J by 3 bases, 7 bases remained unmatched. The germline V gene has CDR1 SQVTM and CDR2 ANQGSEA. In DNA, the CDR3 is TGCAGCGTTGTACAGGGGGATACTCCTAATGAAAAACTGTTTTTT. It codes for CSVVQGDTPNEKLFF.

This chain connects TRBV5-1 to TRBJ2-3; D is possibly TRBD2 (5 bases). The CDR3 totals 14 residues. CDR1 is SGHRS and CDR2 is YFSETQ in the germline V gene. V lost 3 bases and J 3 bases, leaving 11 bases between the germline ends. The CDR3 region is CASSSDSPTDTQYF. CDR3 nucleotides: TGCGCCAGCAGCTCGGACTCCCCTACAGATACGCAGTATTTT.

The rearrangement joins TRBV6-5 to TRBJ1-4, with D possibly matching TRBD1 (5 bases). Trimming shortened V by 7 bases and J by 4 bases, and 16 bases separated the two germline ends. The CDR3 consists of 15 residues. Germline V gives CDR1 MNHEY, CDR2 SVGAGI. The CDR3 reads CASKDAGTFNEKLFF. CDR3 bases: TGTGCCAGCAAAGATGCCGGGACTTTTAATGAAAAACTGTTTTTT.

The V gene is TRBV6-5, the J gene TRBJ2-1; TRBD2 aligns across 9 bases. Trimming took 7 bases from V and 0 from J; bases not matched to a gene: 4. This CDR3 is built from 15 residues. CDR1 is MNHEY and CDR2 is SVGAGI in the germline V gene. This chain's CDR3 is CASKTTSGSYNEQFF. CDR3 nucleotide sequence: TGTGCCAGCAAGACGACTAGCGGCTCCTACAATGAGCAGTTCTTC.

This clone was seen just once. This chain joins TRBV13 and TRBJ2-3, with D perhaps matching TRBD2 (6 bases). The CDR3 loop spans 16 amino acids. Germline loops: CDR1 PRHDT, CDR2 FYEKMQ (reference sequence). Trimming stripped 5 bases from V and 0 bases from J, with 15 bases between. CDR3: CASSPRGGPSTDTQYF. The CDR3, as DNA: TGTGCCAGCAGCCCCCGCGGAGGGCCTAGCACAGATACGCAGTATTTT.

The rearrangement joins TRBV5-1 to TRBJ1-1, with TRBD1 as a possible D gene (6 bases). The CDR3 runs to 15 residues. V dropped 0 bases and J dropped 6 bases, with 15 bases sitting between them. Germline loops: CDR1 SGHRS, CDR2 YFSETQ. The DNA for the CDR3 is TGCGCCAGCAGCTTGGGGGCAGGGGTGTCTTCTGAAGCTTTCTTT. Translated, it gives CASSLGAGVSSEAFF.

The chain uses TRBV4-1 and TRBJ2-1, with D perhaps matching TRBD2 (5 bases). This CDR3 is built from 14 residues. V was shortened by 6 bases and J by 2 bases, with 11 bases between the two germline ends. Germline lookup yields CDR1 MGHRA and CDR2 YSYEKL. The CDR3 bases are TGCGCCAGCAGGGGAGCTGGAACCTACAATGAGCAGTTCTTC. This codes for CASRGAGTYNEQFF.

This chain uses TRBV9 with TRBJ2-3; D may be TRBD1 (5 bases). V was trimmed by 0 bases and J by 3 bases, leaving 14 bases between them. The CDR3 is 16 amino acids. The germline V gene has CDR1 SGDLS and CDR2 YYNGEE. CDR3 bases: TGTGCCAGCAGCGTAGCAGGGATCCCTGAAACAGATACGCAGTATTTT. Encoded protein: CASSVAGIPETDTQYF.

This chain links TRBV29-1 with TRBJ1-1; tentative D call: TRBD1 (5 bases). The CDR3 runs 13 residues. Deletions cut 3 bases from V and 3 bases from J, with 11 bases between. Germline CDR1 is SQVTM and CDR2 is ANQGSEA. The DNA of the CDR3 is TGCAGCGTTGAGGGGGGAGGGGACACTGAAGCTTTCTTT. Residues: CSVEGGGDTEAFF.

The CDR3 DNA reads as TGCAGCGTTGAGCGAGAGACCCAGTACTTC. This sequence encodes CSVERETQYF. V usage is TRBV29-1 and J usage is TRBJ2-5; no clear D gene. The CDR3 sequence is 10 residues long. Trimming removed 3 bases from V and 4 bases from J, with 3 bases in between. From germline, CDR1 is SQVTM and CDR2 ANQGSEA.

The chain employs TRBV5-6 and TRBJ1-5; possible D gene TRBD1, 6 bases. This CDR3 region has 14 residues. Germline V CDR1 and CDR2: SGHDT, YYEEEE. The V end lost 0 bases, the J end lost 7 bases, and 11 bases lay between the germline ends. The CDR3: CASSLARGSQPQHF. CDR3 nucleotides: TGTGCCAGCAGCTTGGCCAGGGGTAGCCAGCCCCAGCATTTT.

This chain uses TRBV10-1 with TRBJ2-7; D may be TRBD2 (5 bases). Trimming pared 0 bases from V and 0 bases from J, leaving 9 bases between. CDR1 is WNHNN and CDR2 is SYGVQD in the germline V gene (reference sequence). The CDR3 has 15 amino acids. The CDR3 protein is CASSESDTSSYEQYF. The CDR3 DNA is TGCGCCAGCAGTGAGTCCGACACTAGCTCCTACGAGCAGTACTTC.

V is TRBV7-6 and J is TRBJ2-7, with D possibly being TRBD1 (6 bases). This CDR3 has 15 residues. Trimming left V 3 bases short and J 3 bases short, with 15 bases between. CDR1 SGHVS and CDR2 FNYEAQ come from the germline V gene. DNA of the CDR3: TGTGCCAGCAGCTTGGTCCTGGGGGCGGGCTACGAGCAGTACTTC. Its protein is CASSLVLGAGYEQYF.

The genes are TRBV15 and TRBJ1-5; TRBD1 matches at 7 bases. This CDR3 is built from 16 residues. Germline values: CDR1 LNHNV, CDR2 YYDKDF (reference sequence). V trimming: 4 bases; J trimming: 9 bases; junction bases outside the gene matches: 15. This CDR3 is CATSTRRQGTFGPQHF. CDR3 in DNA: TGTGCCACCAGCACTCGCCGACAGGGAACTTTTGGGCCCCAGCATTTT.

The chain is built from TRBV7-9 and TRBJ2-7, with TRBD1 identical over 7 bases. Germline CDR1 reads SEHNR; CDR2 reads FQNEAQ (reference sequence). V was pared by 5 bases and J by 4 bases, with 11 bases of the junction left unmatched. The CDR3 sequence is 15 residues long. CDR3: CASSVGDSFLYEQYF. The CDR3 bases are TGTGCCAGCAGCGTAGGGGACAGTTTTCTTTACGAGCAGTACTTC.

V and J are TRBV6-5 and TRBJ1-2, with 7 positions matching TRBD1. V gave up 8 bases and J gave up 4 bases; unmatched junction bases: 7. There are 13 residues in the CDR3. Germline-derived CDR1 and CDR2 are MNHEY and SVGAGI. DNA of the CDR3: TGTGCCAGCCGCTCCGGGACAGCCTATGGCTACACCTTC. The encoded protein is CASRSGTAYGYTF.

This chain links TRBV4-2 with TRBJ2-7, with 9 bases lining up with TRBD2. Per the germline V gene, CDR1 is LGHNA and CDR2 is YNFKEQ. The V and J ends lost 4 bases and 4 bases, in that order; junction bases with no gene match: 8. The CDR3 covers 15 residues. The DNA for the CDR3 is TGTGCCAGCAGCCGAACCGGGACTAGCTCTTACGAGCAGTACTTC. Encoded protein: CASSRTGTSSYEQYF.

This chain links TRBV6-1 with TRBJ1-5; possible D gene TRBD1, 5 bases. Germline values: CDR1 MNHNS, CDR2 SASEGT. This CDR3 contains 17 residues. The germline V and J ends were trimmed by 3 bases and 4 bases, with 19 bases remaining between them. The CDR3 coding sequence is TGTGCCAGCAGTGAGCTATCCGGGGGTTTCAGGAATCAGCCCCAGCATTTT. It translates to CASSELSGGFRNQPQHF.

This sequence joins TRBV6-5 and TRBJ1-5, with 8 nucleotides matching TRBD1. CDR1 is MNHEY and CDR2 is SVGAGI in the germline V gene. The CDR3 runs to 14 residues. V lost 6 bases to trimming and J lost 7 bases; unmatched junction nucleotides: 8. The CDR3 nucleotides read TGTGCCAGCAGATACGACAGGGGCGGGCAGCCCCAGCATTTT. It is translated as CASRYDRGGQPQHF.

The rearrangement links TRBV25-1 to TRBJ2-1, with D tentatively TRBD2 (6 bases). This CDR3 is built from 14 residues. Germline V gene sequence: CDR1 MGHDK, CDR2 SYGVNS. Trimming took off 8 bases at V and 3 bases at J, with 14 bases between the two ends. CDR3 in amino acids: CASSRTTNYNEQFF. In nucleotides, the CDR3 is TGTGCCAGCTCGAGGACTACCAACTACAATGAGCAGTTCTTC.

V gene TRBV15 combines with J gene TRBJ1-4, with TRBD1 identical over 9 bases. The CDR3 has 13 residues. With V trimmed by 8 bases and J by 8 bases, 6 bases remained unmatched. Germline values: CDR1 LNHNV, CDR2 YYDKDF (reference sequence). This CDR3 reads CATGDRVREKLFF. CDR3 bases: TGTGCCACCGGGGACAGGGTCAGGGAAAAACTGTTTTTT. Together with reference TRBV15 and TRBJ1-4, the CDR3 gives the full variable domain: DAMVIQNPRYQVTQFGKPVTLSCSQTLNHNVMYWYQQKSSQAPKLLFHYYDKDFNNEADTPDNFQSRRPNTSFCFLDIRSPGLGDTAMYLCATGDRVREKLFFGSGTQLSVL.

The CDR3 spells CASSYGTLEQYF. In nucleotides, the CDR3 is TGTGCCAGCAGCTACGGGACTCTTGAGCAGTACTTC. V and J are TRBV5-4 and TRBJ2-7, with a possible D match to TRBD2 (6 bases). Germline CDR1 SGHNT, CDR2 YYREEE (reference sequence). CDR3 length: 12 amino acids. V was cut by 3 bases and J by 7 bases, with 11 bases left in between.

This chain uses TRBV28 with TRBJ1-2; 11 positions agree with TRBD1. The CDR3 runs 15 residues. CDR1 is MDHEN, CDR2 SYDVKM, per germline. The J segment lost 4 bases and the V segment lost 5 bases, leaving 6 bases of the junction unmatched. The CDR3 loop is CASSPWTGGGYGYTF. The CDR3 bases are TGTGCCAGCAGTCCCTGGACAGGGGGCGGCTATGGCTACACCTTC.